What follows describes a single T cell receptor (beta chain). The antigen it recognizes is unknown. Per-base qualities were not stored, and no clone one base away is much larger. The intended sense of this specimen's treatment or condition label: approximately 11-day PBMC culture with coronavirus spike peptide pools or control peptides (ViraFEST assay). The ViraFEST assay, used in the study, expanded antigen-specific T cells with peptide pools and then identified the expanded clonotypes through TCR sequencing. The convalescent patients' positive SARS-CoV-2 PCR tests fell between March and December 2020, which was before the Alpha, Beta and Delta variants emerged in the United States. Each well held 2.2 million or so PBMCs cultured with about 9.8 ug/ml peptide pools in IMDM containing about 5% human AB serum and 9 to 10 IU/ml IL-2. On days 3 and 7, half of the culture medium was replaced with fresh IL-2-containing medium. Once the cells had been in culture for roughly 11 days, the EasySep CD4+ T cell isolation kit was used to isolate CD4+ T cells by negative selection. Ficoll-Paque Plus gradient centrifugation was used to isolate PBMCs from whole blood, and the isolated PBMCs were then either used fresh or cryopreserved at -140C. Each culture condition was generally run in triplicate wells.

The sample originates from a study of vaccination and CD4 T cells after COVID-19 (dated by TCRdb to between 2021 and 2023). Turning to the overall study: Convalescent patients had a positive SARS-CoV-2 result on nasal swab PCR, and of these patients, several had mild disease and one had severe disease. The convalescent cohort included six males and four females, with two Hispanic individuals, seven Caucasians, two Asians and one multiracial person. Participants received two doses of either the Pfizer-BioNTech BNT162b2 vaccine (n=8) or the Moderna mRNA-1273 vaccine (n=2). Post-COVID blood samples were collected from convalescent patients a median of about 92 days after diagnosis, with a range of roughly 30 to 161 days. The time from the second vaccine dose to post-vaccine blood sampling had a median of around 72 days and ranged from roughly 13 to 241 days. The cultures were stimulated with overlapping spike peptide pools from SARS-CoV-2 and from the common cold coronaviruses HCoV-NL63, HCoV-OC43 and HCoV-229E. In control cultures, a CEFX viral epitope pool was used as positive control, an HIV-1 Nef peptide pool was used as negative control, or no peptide was added. The spike-specific CD4+ TCR repertoire was compared before and after mRNA vaccination in over 9 COVID-19 convalescent patients and 4 infection-naive healthy vaccine recipients.

In the germline V gene, CDR1 corresponds to SGHTA and CDR2 to FQGNSA. At the junction V is shortened by 1 base and J by 2 bases, with 7 bases in between. Taken from cysteine to phenylalanine, the CDR3 has 14 residues. The sequence is cut down to CDR3 DNA, 42 bases in frame from base 1. General conclusions and limits of the study: In convalescent patients, a median approximately 83% of post-vaccine SARS-CoV-2-reactive clones were detected only after vaccination, suggesting vaccine-specific priming. Of the vaccine-specific clones found in convalescent patients, nearly all (304 of 307) were mono-reactive for SARS-CoV-2 spike instead of being cross-reactive with common cold coronaviruses. The median count of SARS-CoV-2-reactive clonotypes went up from around 20 after infection to 38 after vaccination, although the change was not significant. Relatively few convalescent patients were included in the study, and early timepoints after natural infection were not analyzed.

Library creation used PCR. DNA from cultured CD4+ T cells underwent TCR sequencing with the Oncomine TCR Beta short-read assay at the Johns Hopkins FTIC core. Genomic DNA was extracted from the cultured CD4+ T cells with the QIAamp micro DNA kit. Oncomine TCR Beta libraries from cultured CD4+ T cells were pooled using unique dual indexes and sequenced on an Illumina iSeq 100. In the source study's methods: Non-productive sequences were filtered out, and CDR3s that did not start with C, did not end with F or W, or were shorter than 7 amino acids were discarded. The MANAFEST web application was used to identify antigen-specific clonotypes by comparing peptide-stimulated wells against reference wells and other culture wells. To be called positive, a clone needed an FDR below 0.05, an odds ratio above 5, and a productive frequency above 0.1% in at least two of three replicate wells. Clonotypes that were significantly expanded in both SARS-CoV-2 spike wells and at least one common cold coronavirus spike condition were defined as cross-reactive. CDR3 homology was assessed with Levenshtein distances (stringdist) and unrooted phylogenetic trees (ape) in R version 3.6.1. In-frame beta chains were kept once TCRdb had trimmed the public reads at Q25 with fastp and called clones with MiXCR. Each CDR3 protein gets just one entry, which takes the most common genes and DNA from the rows behind it. The V and J calls, along with clone size, are taken from TCRdb and not from the paper's own processing. This sample holds about 19,000 distinct CDR3 sequences; roughly 43% were observed only once. Of the sample, over 2.5% is held by the ten largest clones.

The TCR was taken from a human donor who had recovered from COVID-19. The rearrangement joined TRBV7-2 to TRBJ2-3, with the D gene call left open. The input for sequencing was CD4+ T cells from blood, cultured in vitro, taken after SARS-CoV-2 vaccination. For the CDR3, the sequence is CASSLETFTDTQYF. In nucleotides, the sequence is TGTGCCAGCAGCTTAGAGACTTTCACAGATACGCAGTATTTT.